A selection of T cell receptor beta chains follows, all from one sample in a study of early T cells in non-severe SARS-CoV-2 infection. TCRdb analysed the 5' RACE reads with MiXCR anew, one entry per CDR3 protein. Of some 42,000 distinct CDR3 sequences detected, approximately 6.2% appear once; the ten largest clones hold roughly 7.7%. This specimen was whole blood, taken at baseline. These receptors came from an adult who was a healthcare worker with PCR-confirmed SARS-CoV-2 infection or an uninfected control (not recorded which). CDR3s include the opening cysteine and the closing phenylalanine or tryptophan. The order of the fields is CDR3 protein, D gene, V gene. A D gene is named only where the DNA matches it firmly.

CDR3: CASSLGGRANYGYTF
D: NA
V: TRBV12-3/TRBV12-4

CDR3: CASSLSGFLAKNIQYF
D: NA
V: TRBV7-9

CDR3: CASSQGGGNQPQHF
D: TRBD1
V: TRBV19

CDR3: CASTQVRGAETQYF
D: NA
V: TRBV5-5

CDR3: CASRGTSDTGELFF
D: TRBD2
V: TRBV5-1

CDR3: CSAAIARTSTDTQYF
D: NA
V: TRBV20-1

CDR3: CASSLGGQATDTQYF
D: TRBD1
V: TRBV28

CDR3: CASSLRSGVFNEQFF
D: NA
V: TRBV27

CDR3: CSARVRYYEQYF
D: NA
V: TRBV20-1

CDR3: CASSTDNEGTEAFF
D: NA
V: TRBV5-1

CDR3: CASSQQDTYTEAFF
D: NA
V: TRBV3-1

CDR3: CASSLLSGAEQFF
D: TRBD2
V: TRBV2

CDR3: CASSYSLAGYNEQFF
D: TRBD2
V: TRBV6-2/TRBV6-3

CDR3: CASSPGQDQPQHF
D: NA
V: TRBV18

CDR3: CASSLSGLPNSPLHF
D: NA
V: TRBV7-9

CDR3: CASTDSATNEKLFF
D: NA
V: TRBV9

CDR3: CASRAADTQYF
D: NA
V: TRBV10-2

CDR3: CASSPGTGGNIQYF
D: TRBD1
V: TRBV18

CDR3: CASSLLSGDAGYTF
D: NA
V: TRBV5-4

CDR3: CASSPKVPLSYEQYF
D: NA
V: TRBV7-6

CDR3: CASSQDLRSQGYTF
D: NA
V: TRBV4-3

CDR3: CASSLDAQGGKNQPQHF
D: TRBD1
V: TRBV11-2

CDR3: CSVEGGYGYTF
D: NA
V: TRBV29-1

CDR3: CASSLSNEKLFF
D: NA
V: TRBV7-2

CDR3: CASSGQYSNQPQHF
D: NA
V: TRBV12-3/TRBV12-4

CDR3: CASRQEGTGLYEQYF
D: TRBD1
V: TRBV6-2/TRBV6-3

CDR3: CASSLVAGAKNIQYF
D: NA
V: TRBV11-2